A selection of T cell receptor beta chains follows, all from one sample in a study of Graves' ophthalmopathy and Graves' hyperthyroidism. From the multiplex PCR reads, TCRdb called clonotypes with MiXCR, one entry per CDR3 protein. The repertoire holds approximately 700,000 distinct CDR3 sequences, with about 44% as singletons. Sequencing was performed on peripheral blood. These receptors came from an adult man with Graves' ophthalmopathy. Both conserved end residues are part of each CDR3. Each record gives: V gene, J gene, CDR3 protein.

TRBV9,TRBJ1-2,CASSPYSGGNYGYTF
TRBV15,TRBJ2-7,CATSRPGQGSYEQYF
TRBV29-1,TRBJ1-1,CSVGAGQNTEAFF
TRBV20-1,TRBJ2-5,CSAFATSGHVQETQYF
TRBV9,TRBJ2-7,CASSVDPSASSYEQYF
TRBV3-1,TRBJ1-6,CASSQQTGTNSPLHF
TRBV10-3,TRBJ2-7,CASSEARWGYEQYF
TRBV7-8,TRBJ2-7,CASSLGLDARSYEQYF
TRBV9,TRBJ1-2,CASSPTLWGEGNYGYTF
TRBV20-1,TRBJ2-5,CSARGWLVQETQYF
TRBV6-2/TRBV6-3,TRBJ1-1,CASSYTHTTPNTEAFF